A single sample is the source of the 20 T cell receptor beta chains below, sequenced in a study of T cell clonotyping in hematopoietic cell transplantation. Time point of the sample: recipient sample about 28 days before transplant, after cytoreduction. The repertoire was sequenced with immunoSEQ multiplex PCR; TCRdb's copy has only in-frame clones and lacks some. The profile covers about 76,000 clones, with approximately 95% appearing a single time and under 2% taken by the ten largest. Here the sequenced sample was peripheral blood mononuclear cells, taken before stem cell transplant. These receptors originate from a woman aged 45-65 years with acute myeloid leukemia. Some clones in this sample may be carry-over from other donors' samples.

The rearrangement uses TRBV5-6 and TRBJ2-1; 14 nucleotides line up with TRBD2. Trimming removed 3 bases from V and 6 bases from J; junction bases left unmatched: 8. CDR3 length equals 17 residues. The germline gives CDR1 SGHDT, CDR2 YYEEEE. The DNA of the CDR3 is TGTGCCAGCAGCTCCCGGACTAGCGGGAGGTGGGGCAATGAGCAGTTCTTC. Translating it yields CASSSRTSGRWGNEQFF.

CDR3 in DNA: TGTGCCAGCAGCTTAGATATTACAAACTATGGCTACACCTTC. Translating it yields CASSLDITNYGYTF. The chain links TRBV11-2 to TRBJ1-2, with D uncertain. This CDR3 spans 14 amino acids. V was trimmed by 0 bases and J by 2 bases, leaving 7 bases between them. Germline V gives CDR1 SGHAT, CDR2 FQNNGV. The whole variable domain, remainder taken from reference TRBV11-2 and TRBJ1-2, is EAGVAQSPRYKIIEKRQSVAFWCNPISGHATLYWYQQILGQGPKLLIQFQNNGVVDDSQLPKDRFSAERLKGVDSTLKIQPAKLEDSAVYLCASSLDITNYGYTFGSGTRLTVV.

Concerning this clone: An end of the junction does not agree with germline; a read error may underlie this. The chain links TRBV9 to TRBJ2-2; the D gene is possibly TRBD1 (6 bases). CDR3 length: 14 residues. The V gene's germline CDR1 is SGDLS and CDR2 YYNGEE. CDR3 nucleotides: TGTGCCAGCAGCGCAACAGGGAACCCCGGGGAGCTGTTTTTT. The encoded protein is CASSATGNPGELFF.

The DNA of the CDR3 is TGCGCCAGCAGCCAGGGGGAATCTAGCGGGGGTCAAGAGACCCAGTACTTC. The encoded protein is CASSQGESSGGQETQYF. The chain has TRBV4-1 and TRBJ2-5; TRBD2 matches 10 bases. Germline lookup yields CDR1 MGHRA and CDR2 YSYEKL. The CDR3 is 17 residues long. Trimming removed 3 bases from V and 2 bases from J; junction bases left unmatched: 9.

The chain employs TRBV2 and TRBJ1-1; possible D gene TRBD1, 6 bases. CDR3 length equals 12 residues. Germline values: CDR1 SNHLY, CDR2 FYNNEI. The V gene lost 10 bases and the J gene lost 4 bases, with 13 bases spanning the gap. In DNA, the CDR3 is TGTGCCACCCTCCGGGACACCACTGAAGCTTTCTTT. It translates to CATLRDTTEAFF. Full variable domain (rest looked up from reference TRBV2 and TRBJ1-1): EPEVTQTPSHQVTQMGQEVILRCVPISNHLYFYWYRQILGQKVEFLVSFYNNEISEKSEIFDDQFSVERPDGSNFTLKIRSTKLEDSAMYFCATLRDTTEAFFGQGTRLTVV.

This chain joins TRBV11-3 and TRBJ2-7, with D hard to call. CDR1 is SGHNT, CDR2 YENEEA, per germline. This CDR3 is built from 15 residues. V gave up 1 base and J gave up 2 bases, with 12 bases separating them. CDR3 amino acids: CASSLGVQTTYEQYF. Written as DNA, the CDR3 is TGTGCCAGCAGCTTAGGGGTACAGACAACCTACGAGCAGTACTTC.

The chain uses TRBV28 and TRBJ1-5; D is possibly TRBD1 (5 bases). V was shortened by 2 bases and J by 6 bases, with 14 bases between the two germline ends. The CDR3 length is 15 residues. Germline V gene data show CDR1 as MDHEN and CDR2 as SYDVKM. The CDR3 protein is CASSLLQGVGQPQHF. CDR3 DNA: TGTGCCAGCAGTTTACTCCAGGGCGTCGGTCAGCCCCAGCATTTT.

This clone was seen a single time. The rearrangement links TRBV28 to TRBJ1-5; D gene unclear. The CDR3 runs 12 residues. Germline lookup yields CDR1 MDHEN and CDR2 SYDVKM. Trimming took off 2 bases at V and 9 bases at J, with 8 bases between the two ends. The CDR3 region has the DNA TGTGCCAGCAGTTTACTGGTCGGGCCCCAGCATTTT. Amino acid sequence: CASSLLVGPQHF.

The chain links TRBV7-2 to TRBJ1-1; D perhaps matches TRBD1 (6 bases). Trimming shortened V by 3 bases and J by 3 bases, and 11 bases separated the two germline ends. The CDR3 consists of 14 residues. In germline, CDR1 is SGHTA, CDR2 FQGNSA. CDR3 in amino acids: CASSFAQGDTEAFF. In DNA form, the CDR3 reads TGTGCCAGCAGCTTCGCACAGGGCGACACTGAAGCTTTCTTT.

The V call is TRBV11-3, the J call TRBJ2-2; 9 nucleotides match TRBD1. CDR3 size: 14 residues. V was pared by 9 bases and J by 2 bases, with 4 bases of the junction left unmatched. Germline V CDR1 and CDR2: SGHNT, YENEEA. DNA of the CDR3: TGTGCCAGTGCGGGACAGGGAAACACCGGGGAGCTGTTTTTT. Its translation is CASAGQGNTGELFF.

CDR3 sequence reads: CASSPRRDNSPLHF. The CDR3 DNA reads as TGTGCCAGTAGTCCTCGCAGGGACAATTCACCCCTCCACTTT. This chain uses TRBV19 with TRBJ1-6; a possible D gene is TRBD1 (5 bases). V was clipped by 5 bases and J by 7 bases, with 12 bases between them. CDR3 length: 14 residues. Germline-derived CDR1 and CDR2 are LNHDA and SQIVND (reference sequence).

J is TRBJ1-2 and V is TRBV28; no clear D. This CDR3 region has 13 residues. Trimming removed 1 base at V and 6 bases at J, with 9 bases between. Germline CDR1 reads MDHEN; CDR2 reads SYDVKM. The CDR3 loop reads CASSLSGRDGYTF. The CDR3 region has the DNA TGTGCCAGCAGTTTATCCGGGCGAGATGGCTACACCTTC.

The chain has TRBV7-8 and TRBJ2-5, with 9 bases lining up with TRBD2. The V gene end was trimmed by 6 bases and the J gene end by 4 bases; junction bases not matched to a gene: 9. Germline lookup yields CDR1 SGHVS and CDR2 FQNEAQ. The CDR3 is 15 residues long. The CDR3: CASSEAGGQGETQYF. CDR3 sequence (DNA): TGTGCCAGCAGTGAAGCGGGAGGCCAAGGAGAGACCCAGTACTTC.

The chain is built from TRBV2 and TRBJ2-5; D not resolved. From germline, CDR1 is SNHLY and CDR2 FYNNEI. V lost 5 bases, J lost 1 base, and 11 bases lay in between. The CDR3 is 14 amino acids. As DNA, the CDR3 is TGTGCCAGCAGTATCCGGAAGATCCAAGAGACCCAGTACTTC. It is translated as CASSIRKIQETQYF.

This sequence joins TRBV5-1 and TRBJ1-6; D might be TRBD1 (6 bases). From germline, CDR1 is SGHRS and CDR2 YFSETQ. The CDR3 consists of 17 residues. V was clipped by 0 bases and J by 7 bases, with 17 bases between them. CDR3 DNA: TGCGCCAGCAGCTTGGTATGGCAGGGGAGACGGAATTCACCCCTCCACTTT. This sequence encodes CASSLVWQGRRNSPLHF.

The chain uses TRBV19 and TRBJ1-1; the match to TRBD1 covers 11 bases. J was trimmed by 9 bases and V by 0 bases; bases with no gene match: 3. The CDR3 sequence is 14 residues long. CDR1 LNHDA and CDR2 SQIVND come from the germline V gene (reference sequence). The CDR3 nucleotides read TGTGCCAGTAGTATAGACCGGGACAGGGGGAAAGCTTTCTTT. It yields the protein CASSIDRDRGKAFF.

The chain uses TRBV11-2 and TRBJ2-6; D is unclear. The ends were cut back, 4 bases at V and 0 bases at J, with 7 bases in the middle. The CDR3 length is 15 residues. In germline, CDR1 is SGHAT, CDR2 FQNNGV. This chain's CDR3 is CASSYRTSGANVLTF. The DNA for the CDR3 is TGTGCCAGCAGCTACAGAACCTCTGGGGCCAACGTCCTGACTTTC.

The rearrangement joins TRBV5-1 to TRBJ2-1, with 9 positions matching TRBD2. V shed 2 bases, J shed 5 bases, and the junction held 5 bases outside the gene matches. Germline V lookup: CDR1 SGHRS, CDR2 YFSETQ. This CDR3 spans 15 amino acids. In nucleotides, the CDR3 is TGCGCCAGCAGCTTTGTCGCGGGAGGGGACAATGAGCAGTTCTTC. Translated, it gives CASSFVAGGDNEQFF.

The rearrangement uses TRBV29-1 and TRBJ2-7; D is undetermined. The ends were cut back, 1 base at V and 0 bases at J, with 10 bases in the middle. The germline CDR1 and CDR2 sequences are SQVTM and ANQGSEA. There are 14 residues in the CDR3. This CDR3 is CSVEGLPNSYEQYF. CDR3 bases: TGCAGCGTTGAAGGGCTCCCGAACTCCTACGAGCAGTACTTC.

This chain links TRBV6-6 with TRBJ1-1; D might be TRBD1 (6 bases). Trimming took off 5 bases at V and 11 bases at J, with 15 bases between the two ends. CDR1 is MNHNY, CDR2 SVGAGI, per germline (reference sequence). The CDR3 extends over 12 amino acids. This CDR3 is CASSQGTDVAFF. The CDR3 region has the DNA TGTGCCAGCAGTCAGGGGACGGACGTGGCTTTCTTT.